This T cell receptor (beta chain) was identified in a study of OX40 agonist ivuxolimab in advanced cancers. Notes on the research overall: Ivuxolimab was an agonistic, fully human IgG2 monoclonal antibody directed against OX40 (CD134), a costimulatory receptor. Partial responses were achieved by three dose-escalation patients, of whom one had hepatocellular carcinoma and two had cutaneous melanoma. Intravenous ivuxolimab was administered to patients every 2 weeks at six dose levels: 0.01, 0.1, 0.3, 1.5, 3 and 10 mg/kg. The point of sequencing TCRbeta in the periphery was to test whether ivuxolimab changed TCR sequence diversity and drove clonal T-cell expansion. The paper covers the monotherapy dose-escalation part of the phase I ivuxolimab trial, which included N of about 50 patients. Of the approximately 53 patients in dose escalation, 19 had hepatocellular carcinoma, some 15 had melanoma, 9 had renal cell carcinoma and 9 had head and neck cancer. In the dose-escalation cohort, 82.7% of patients were male, and the mean age was around 65 years with a range of roughly 23 to 79. Patients were allowed to have had prior anti-PD-1, anti-PD-L1 or anti-CTLA-4 therapy, and 40% of the dose-escalation patients had previously received checkpoint inhibitors. On the study overall, not on this receptor specifically: Clonal expansion of both CD4+ and CD8+ blood T cells was observed from baseline to week 6 at doses 0.1 to 3.0 mg/kg. In the 0.1-3.0 mg/kg groups, partial responders had among the lowest normalized peripheral clonal expansion, particularly in CD8+ T cells. Low levels of normalized T-cell clonal expansion were also shown by some nonresponding patients. On average, CD8+ T cells showed more expanded clones than CD4+ T cells after ivuxolimab. Which antigens the clonally expanded peripheral T cells were specific for was not determined.

Taken from cysteine to phenylalanine, the CDR3 has 15 residues. Kept here is only the CDR3 DNA, which spans 45 bases and is read in frame from base 1. V ends up 4 bases short and J 1 base short, with an unmatched junction base count of 4. The germline V gene encodes CDR1 SGHNT and CDR2 YYREEE (reference sequence). As regards this clone: The specificity of this receptor is unknown. No qualities accompany the bases; no much larger clone lies one base away.

Patients with a history of autoimmune disease or receiving systemic immunosuppression were excluded from the trial. In every dose cohort, peripheral blood was drawn for TCR sequencing at baseline, cycle 4 day 1, and cycle 7 day 1. The samples were taken from a phase I, first-in-human, multicenter, open-label dose-escalation trial of ivuxolimab. Adults with locally advanced or metastatic melanoma, renal cell carcinoma, hepatocellular carcinoma or head and neck squamous cell carcinoma were enrolled in the trial. Before TCR sequencing, CD4+ T cells and CD8+ T cells were sorted from peripheral blood as separate populations. Genomic DNA was isolated from the sorted cells so that the TCRbeta CDR3 region could be sequenced. The immunoSEQ Assay was used to sequence the TCRbeta CDR3 regions. TCRdb took this table from immuneACCESS and kept in-frame rearrangements with V and J called. Such tables lack part of the clones; where checked against another copy, unresolved V genes explain under half of the gap, and the rest is unexplained. The sample yields under 95,000 clones; about 85% were counted once. The leading ten clones occupy approximately 1.3% of the sample.

The sample consisted of CD4+ or CD8+ T cells sorted from blood, taken in a trial of the OX40 agonist ivuxolimab. The TCR was taken from an adult with an advanced solid tumor such as melanoma, head and neck, liver or kidney cancer. Recombination joined TRBV5-4 with TRBJ2-3; TRBD2 fits 9 bases in the junction. Read as DNA, the sequence is TGTGCCAGCAGCATGCGGACTAGCGGCACAGATACGCAGTATTTT. Translated, it gives CASSMRTSGTDTQYF.